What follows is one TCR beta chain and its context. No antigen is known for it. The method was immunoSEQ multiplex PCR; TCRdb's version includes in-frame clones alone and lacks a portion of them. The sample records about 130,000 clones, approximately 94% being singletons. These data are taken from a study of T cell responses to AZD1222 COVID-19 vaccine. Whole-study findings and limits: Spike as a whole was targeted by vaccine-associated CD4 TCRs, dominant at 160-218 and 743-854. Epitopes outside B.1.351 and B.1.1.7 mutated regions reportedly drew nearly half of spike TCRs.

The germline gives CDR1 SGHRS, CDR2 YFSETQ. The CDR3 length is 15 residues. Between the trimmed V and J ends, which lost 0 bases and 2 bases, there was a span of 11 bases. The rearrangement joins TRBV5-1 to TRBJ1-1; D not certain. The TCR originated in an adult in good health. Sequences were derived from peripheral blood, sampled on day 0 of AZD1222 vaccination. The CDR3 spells CASSLEDGANTEAFF. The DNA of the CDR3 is TGCGCCAGCAGCTTGGAGGACGGTGCAAACACTGAAGCTTTCTTT.